The entry below describes one T cell receptor beta chain. Its antigen specificity is not known. No base-level quality is on record; no much larger clone is a single base apart. The germline V end is reduced by 6 bases and the J end by 6 bases; junction bases left unmatched: 6. Counted from cysteine to phenylalanine, this CDR3 has 14 amino acids. Just CDR3 DNA is preserved here, 42 bases in frame from base 1. CDR1 MRHNA and CDR2 SNTAGT were looked up in the germline V gene. This entry is derived from a study of T cell responses to AZD1222 COVID-19 vaccine (dated by TCRdb to the early 2020s). For context, the study as a whole: A total of approximately 230 trial participants underwent TCR sequencing, of whom about 200 received two doses of AZD1222 and about 25 received two doses of the MenACWY control vaccine. Trial participants were enrolled into age subgroups of 18-55, 56-69 and 70-plus years, which contained 148, 28 and 57 TCR-sequenced participants, respectively. What the study reported, not specific to this receptor: Reportedly, almost half of the unique spike-specific TCRs recognized epitopes lying outside the regions that are mutated in the B.1.351 and B.1.1.7 variants. In the small 56-69-year group, the increase in depth fell short of significance, most likely because of low power. No day 14 peak-response samples were available, so repertoires were characterized only after the peak T cell response. Conclusions about previously exposed vaccinees were limited because only a handful of AZD1222 recipients were SARS-CoV-2 seropositive at baseline. Most participants were white British and females outnumbered males, and the authors suggested that clonal diversity may have been underestimated. Spike-specific TCR breadth and depth rose significantly after two AZD1222 doses compared with day 0 and with MenACWY recipients. The vaccine-associated CD4 TCRs covered the entire spike protein, and the dominant responses fell in regions 160-218 and 743-854.

The CDR3 regions of human TCRbeta chains were subjected to immunosequencing. The original methods were these. TCRs in the repertoires were matched against a reference library of SARS-CoV-2-specific TCRs that had been generated with the MIRA antigen-specificity platform. Breadth meant the fraction of unique TCRs that were SARS-CoV-2-associated, whereas depth meant the fraction of total T cells that were SARS-CoV-2-associated. Each spike-specific TCR was assigned to its reactive spike region and to a CD4 or CD8 class using the MIRA data. Log10-transformed breadth and depth values were compared by one-way ANOVA with Sidak's multiple comparisons tests. Here the immuneACCESS table is served through TCRdb, limited to in-frame sequences with V and J called. Missing clones are a known gap in these copies; in checked studies unresolved V genes cover under half, and the rest lacks a known reason. The DNA gave D and trimming, while V, J and clone size come from that table. The sample contains approximately 89,000 clones, 85% to 90% of them found a single time. The top ten hold 5.5% to 6% of the sample.

Interpreted using the paper, the time point label stands for: about 28 days (+/-7) after the second vaccine dose. AZD1222 recipients given second doses at about 4 weeks or at about 12 weeks were pooled, since spike-specific TCR depth and breadth were not found to differ between the two schedules. The vaccinee samples were drawn from two UK trials, COV001 and COV002, one of which was a single-blind randomized controlled phase 2/3 trial testing AZD1222 (ChAdOx1 nCoV-19) in healthy adults. Trial participant PBMC samples were collected at day 0 and day 28 after the second dose for TCRbeta chain sequencing.

The specimen comprised peripheral blood, sampled 28 days after the second AZD1222 dose. This TCR came from an adult who received the AZD1222 COVID-19 vaccine. The V and J genes are TRBV6-4 and TRBJ2-2, with 8 bases matching TRBD1. The CDR3 loop reads CASSSLQGAGELFF. The DNA is TGTGCCAGCAGCTCCTTACAGGGGGCCGGGGAGCTGTTTTTT.